Following are 28 T cell receptor beta chains from one sample sequenced in a study of cytotoxic CD8 clonotypes in ibrutinib-treated CLL. TCRdb keeps only in-frame clones here, not all; method: immunoSEQ multiplex PCR. The sample shows more than 8,000 clones, around 60% of them seen only once. Sequencing used PBMCs, obtained before ibrutinib treatment. The source of these receptors is a human donor with chronic lymphocytic leukemia.

V is TRBV30 and J is TRBJ1-2; possible D gene TRBD1, 5 bases. V was trimmed by 8 bases and J by 1 base, leaving 11 bases between them. The length of the CDR3 is 12 residues. Per germline, CDR1 GTSNPN and CDR2 SVGIG (reference sequence). CDR3 DNA sequence: TGTGCCCTGGGAGGGGATAACTATGGCTACACCTTC. Protein: CALGGDNYGYTF.

The chain joins TRBV20-1 to TRBJ1-3; unclear D gene. In germline, CDR1 is DFQATT, CDR2 SNEGSKA (reference sequence). The length of the CDR3 is 11 residues. With 3 bases removed from V and 4 bases from J, the gap between germline ends came to 4 bases. The CDR3 protein is CSARAGNTIYF. CDR3 nucleotide sequence: TGCAGTGCTAGGGCCGGAAACACCATATATTTT.

The chain has TRBV28 and TRBJ1-2, with D uncertain. V lost 6 bases, J lost 8 bases, and 13 bases lay in between. The length of the CDR3 is 12 residues. From germline, CDR1 is MDHEN and CDR2 SYDVKM. The CDR3 here is CASSRAYGGYTF. The CDR3 DNA sequence: TGTGCCAGCAGCCGCGCATATGGGGGCTACACCTTC.

The chain couples TRBV11-2 to TRBJ2-7, with 11 bases that match TRBD2. From germline, CDR1 is SGHAT and CDR2 FQNNGV. The CDR3 has 17 amino acids. J gave up 2 bases and V 4 bases, and 10 bases lay outside the gene matches. CDR3 residues: CASSSGLAGRGPYEQYF. CDR3 bases: TGTGCCAGCAGCTCCGGACTAGCGGGCCGAGGGCCCTACGAGCAGTACTTC.

This clone has just a few counts. This chain connects TRBV28 to TRBJ2-2; no clear D. Germline CDR1 is MDHEN and CDR2 is SYDVKM. The CDR3 is made up of 13 amino acids. The ends were cut back, 6 bases at V and 5 bases at J, with 10 bases in the middle. The CDR3 loop reads CASRPWLTGELFF. As DNA, the CDR3 is TGTGCCAGCAGGCCCTGGTTGACCGGGGAGCTGTTTTTT.

As DNA, the CDR3 is TGTGCCAGCCAGCAGGGCATGAACACTGAAGCTTTCTTT. Encoded protein: CASQQGMNTEAFF. The chain is built from TRBV6-6 and TRBJ1-1, with D perhaps matching TRBD1 (5 bases). Germline lookup yields CDR1 MNHNY and CDR2 SVGAGI (reference sequence). V was cut by 8 bases and J by 0 bases, with 10 bases left in between. The CDR3 contains 13 residues.

V usage is TRBV4-1 and J usage is TRBJ2-3; possibly TRBD1 or TRBD2 for D (6 bases each). Germline V CDR1 and CDR2: MGHRA, YSYEKL. The germline V and J ends were trimmed by 4 bases and 0 bases, with 20 bases remaining between them. The CDR3 is 18 amino acids. CDR3 DNA: TGCGCCAGCAGCCCCTTTGGGGGCGGGACGACTAGCACAGATACGCAGTATTTT. It translates to CASSPFGGGTTSTDTQYF.

The chain has TRBV11-1 and TRBJ1-1; TRBD1 is a possible D gene (6 bases). The germline gives CDR1 SGHAT, CDR2 FQDESV (reference sequence). This CDR3 is 13 amino acids long. The V and J ends lost 3 bases and 5 bases respectively, with 10 bases between them. The CDR3 DNA follows: TGTGCCAGCAGCTTCCAGGGGCCGACTGAAGCTTTCTTT. Amino acid sequence: CASSFQGPTEAFF.

The DNA for the CDR3 is TGTGCCTGGATGGAAGGGAGCTCCTATAATTCACCCCTCCACTTT. As protein: CAWMEGSSYNSPLHF. The chain uses TRBV30 and TRBJ1-6, with unresolved D. Germline V gives CDR1 GTSNPN, CDR2 SVGIG (reference sequence). The CDR3 is 15 residues long. V was trimmed by 4 bases and J by 0 bases, leaving 10 bases between them. The complete variable domain, with remaining parts taken from reference TRBV30 and TRBJ1-6, reads SQTIHQWPATLVQPVGSPLSLECTVEGTSNPNLYWYRQAAGRGLQLLFYSVGIGQISSEVPQNLSASRPQDRQFILSSKKLLLSDSGFYLCAWMEGSSYNSPLHFGNGTRLTVT.

The rearrangement joins TRBV14 to TRBJ1-2, with D unclear. CDR3 length: 14 amino acids. Germline V lookup: CDR1 SGHDN, CDR2 FVKESK. V lost 0 bases and J lost 4, with 9 bases in between. The CDR3 region is CASSQEGWGYGYTF. Here the CDR3 DNA reads TGTGCCAGCAGCCAAGAAGGGTGGGGCTATGGCTACACCTTC.

This chain uses TRBV19 with TRBJ2-5, with D perhaps matching TRBD1 or TRBD2 (5 bases each). Deletions cut 5 bases from V and 1 base from J, with 17 bases between. In germline, CDR1 is LNHDA, CDR2 SQIVND (reference sequence). This CDR3 is 16 amino acids long. DNA of the CDR3: TGTGCCAGTAGTCGTTACCGGGGCCCAGCCCAAGAGACCCAGTACTTC. This gives the protein CASSRYRGPAQETQYF.

The V gene is TRBV28, the J gene TRBJ1-5; TRBD1 matches at 11 bases. This CDR3 has 16 amino acids. Germline trimming cut 4 bases from V and 4 bases from J; bases unmatched to any gene: 6. CDR1 is MDHEN and CDR2 is SYDVKM in the germline V gene. This chain's CDR3 is CASSSVGQGANQPQHF. The DNA of the CDR3 is TGTGCCAGCAGTTCAGTCGGACAGGGGGCGAATCAGCCCCAGCATTTT.

This chain joins TRBV7-3 and TRBJ2-4; the match to TRBD1 covers 8 bases. This CDR3 region has 16 residues. Trimming cost V 1 base and J 3 bases; bases outside gene matches: 5. CDR1 is SGHTA and CDR2 is FQGTGA in the germline V gene. The DNA for the CDR3 is TGTGCCAGCAGCTTAATGTCAGGGGGCGGCAAAAACATTCAGTACTTC. This codes for CASSLMSGGGKNIQYF.

The chain recombines TRBV5-6 with TRBJ2-7; D is undetermined. The CDR3 runs 15 residues. V lost 2 bases, J lost 0 bases, and 12 bases lay in between. In germline, CDR1 is SGHDT, CDR2 YYEEEE. Here the CDR3 reads CASSLLQLISYEQYF. The CDR3 DNA reads TGTGCCAGCAGCTTACTACAACTGATCTCCTACGAGCAGTACTTC.

Only a few counts were recorded for this clone. The rearrangement uses TRBV25-1 and TRBJ2-7; the D is unclear. Trimming shortened V by 6 bases and J by 6 bases, and 12 bases separated the two germline ends. The CDR3 covers 12 residues. CDR1 MGHDK and CDR2 SYGVNS come from the germline V gene. CDR3 protein: CASSGRLSEQYF. The CDR3 bases are TGTGCCAGCAGCGGACGGCTTAGCGAGCAGTACTTC.

The chain recombines TRBV7-8 with TRBJ2-6; D is unresolved. The V end lost 1 base, the J end lost 5 bases, and 15 bases lay between the germline ends. There are 17 residues in the CDR3. CDR1 and CDR2 (germline): SGHVS, FQNEAQ. The CDR3 DNA reads as TGTGCCAGCAGCTTAGACGGCCCACAAAGTCGGGCCAACGTCCTGACTTTC. This translates into CASSLDGPQSRANVLTF.

The chain employs TRBV10-3 and TRBJ1-2, with a weak D call TRBD1 (6 bases). Trimming removed 9 bases from V and 6 bases from J, with 14 bases in between. The CDR3 consists of 12 residues. Germline CDR1 and CDR2: ENHRY and SYGVKD. CDR3 loop: CAMAGQGNGYTF. For the CDR3, the DNA is TGTGCCATGGCGGGGCAGGGGAATGGCTACACCTTC.

The chain has TRBV19 and TRBJ1-5; 9 bases map to TRBD1. CDR3 length equals 17 residues. The V gene end was trimmed by 3 bases and the J gene end by 1 base; junction bases not matched to a gene: 7. Germline V CDR1 and CDR2: LNHDA, SQIVND (reference sequence). This chain's CDR3 is CASSMPYRGLSNQPQHF. The CDR3 coding sequence is TGTGCCAGTAGTATGCCCTACAGGGGGCTGAGCAATCAGCCCCAGCATTTT.

The chain uses TRBV11-3 and TRBJ2-5; D is undetermined. The CDR3 runs 13 residues. Trimming removed 3 bases from V and 1 base from J, with 6 bases in between. In germline, CDR1 is SGHNT, CDR2 YENEEA. The CDR3 DNA is TGTGCCAGCAGCTTTGGCGGCCAAGAGACCCAGTACTTC. This translates into CASSFGGQETQYF.

The chain carries TRBV9 and TRBJ2-7, with 9 nucleotides matching TRBD2. V dropped 0 bases and J dropped 3; count of bases not matched to a gene: 4. The CDR3 is 15 amino acids. Germline CDR1 reads SGDLS; CDR2 reads YYNGEE. The CDR3 loop reads CASSVVASGNYEQYF. The CDR3 region has the DNA TGTGCCAGCAGCGTAGTGGCTAGCGGGAACTACGAGCAGTACTTC.

This clone appeared a few times. The genes are TRBV16 and TRBJ1-6, with D possibly TRBD1 on 5 matching bases. The germline gives CDR1 KGHSY, CDR2 FQNENV. Trimming stripped 4 bases from V and 6 bases from J, with 10 bases between. The CDR3 has 14 residues. The CDR3 nucleotides are TGTGCCAGCAGCCGGTGGGACGGTAATTCACCCCTCCACTTT. Amino acid sequence: CASSRWDGNSPLHF.

The genes are TRBV7-9 and TRBJ2-2; TRBD1 is a possible D gene (6 bases). Germline values: CDR1 SEHNR, CDR2 FQNEAQ (reference sequence). There are 17 residues in the CDR3. Trimming left V 3 bases short and J 1 base short, with 15 bases between. CDR3 region: CASSLAPGHQNTGELFF. CDR3 coding DNA: TGTGCCAGCAGCTTGGCACCGGGACATCAGAACACCGGGGAGCTGTTTTTT.

The J gene is TRBJ2-1, the V gene TRBV28; 8 nucleotides agree with TRBD2. Germline-derived CDR1 and CDR2 are MDHEN and SYDVKM. The ends lost 2 bases at V and 8 bases at J; junction bases unmatched: 8. The CDR3 has 15 amino acids. The CDR3 reads CASSLDRTSPHEQFF. The CDR3 DNA is TGTGCCAGCAGTTTAGACAGGACTAGCCCCCATGAGCAGTTCTTC.

The genes are TRBV18 and TRBJ2-3; 8 nucleotides line up with TRBD2. CDR1 and CDR2 (germline): KGHSH, LQKENI. Germline trimming cut 1 base from V and 0 bases from J; bases unmatched to any gene: 12. This CDR3 region has 19 residues. The CDR3 loop is CASSPRSAPGLASTDTQYF. The CDR3 region has the DNA TGTGCCAGCTCACCACGGTCCGCGCCCGGACTAGCTAGCACAGATACGCAGTATTTT.

As concerns this clone: A junction boundary mismatches the germline segment, possibly from a read error. This chain connects TRBV2 to TRBJ1-3, with 7 bases fitting TRBD1. Per germline, CDR1 SNHLY and CDR2 FYNNEI. CDR3 length: 13 amino acids. CDR3 sequence: CASSQQGSPLVDF. CDR3 nucleotides: TGTGCCAGCAGTCAACAGGGGTCCCCCTTGGTTGACTTT.

The CDR3 DNA reads TGTGCCAGCAGCGTAGTAGGCGGGGGGGCAGCGACCGGGGAGCTGTTTTTT. Protein sequence: CASSVVGGGAATGELFF. The chain couples TRBV9 to TRBJ2-2; 9 nucleotides line up with TRBD2. The V segment lost 0 bases and the J segment 5 bases; nucleotides outside the gene matches: 8. The CDR3 length is 17 residues. Germline V gene lookup returns CDR1 SGDLS and CDR2 YYNGEE.

The genes are TRBV30 and TRBJ2-1; 9 bases align to TRBD2. The CDR3 has 15 residues. J gave up 12 bases and V 3 bases, and 15 bases lay outside the gene matches. Germline CDR1 and CDR2: GTSNPN and SVGIG (reference sequence). CDR3 sequence reads: CAWSNLAGREYRQFF. The CDR3 nucleotides are TGTGCCTGGAGCAACCTAGCGGGGAGAGAGTACAGGCAGTTCTTC.

The chain is built from TRBV9 and TRBJ2-1; 10 bases are a match to TRBD2. Trimming removed 0 bases from V and 0 bases from J; junction bases left unmatched: 6. CDR3 length: 18 residues. Per germline, CDR1 SGDLS and CDR2 YYNGEE. The CDR3 coding sequence is TGTGCCAGCAGCGTAGGAGGACTAGCGGTAAGCTCCTACAATGAGCAGTTCTTC. Its translation is CASSVGGLAVSSYNEQFF.